One sample yielded the 29 T cell receptor beta chains listed below, sequenced in a study of T cell repertoires in aging, cancer and after chemotherapy. Multiplex touch-down PCR with TRB-A/B primers amplified rearranged V-D-J TRB sequences. TCRdb used MiXCR to reprocess the multiplex PCR reads, holding one entry per CDR3 protein. The sample contains 9,500 or so distinct CDR3 sequences, about 33% of which appear only once. Amplification of TCR beta used genomic DNA extracted from peripheral blood. Sequenced material: blood. The receptors originated from a human donor in good health.

In its sample, this clonotype is medium-sized. This chain connects TRBV27 to TRBJ2-1, with a possible D match to TRBD2 (5 bases). Germline CDR1 and CDR2: MNHEY and SMNVEV (reference sequence). CDR3 length equals 12 residues. The V end was cut by 2 bases, the J end by 8 bases, with 7 bases between. CDR3 sequence reads: CASSLTRDEQFF. CDR3 in DNA: TGTGCCAGCAGTTTAACGAGGGATGAGCAGTTCTTC.

This clonotype was seen just once. A read error may account for a junction end that differs from germline. This chain uses TRBV5-5 with TRBJ2-1, with no clear D. This CDR3 region has 15 residues. Per germline, CDR1 SGHKS and CDR2 YYEKEE (reference sequence). The CDR3 loop reads CASSLEGGPTNEQFF. CDR3 coding DNA: TGCGCCAGCAGCTTGGAAGGTGGACCTACGAATGAGCAGTTCTTC.

This clonotype was seen more than once but under ten times. The V call is TRBV11-3, the J call TRBJ2-1, with D possibly matching TRBD1 (7 bases). Trimming removed 6 bases from V and 4 bases from J, with 22 bases in between. Per the germline V gene, CDR1 is SGHNT and CDR2 is YENEEA. The CDR3 has 17 amino acids. CDR3 loop: CASSPDGDRGRYNEQFF. In nucleotides, the CDR3 is TGTGCCAGCAGTCCGGATGGGGACAGAGGGAGGTACAATGAGCAGTTCTTC.

This clonotype ranks as medium-sized. V usage is TRBV29-1 and J usage is TRBJ1-1, with D possibly matching TRBD1 (5 bases). The CDR3 length is 13 residues. The V end was cut by 4 bases, the J end by 5 bases, with 14 bases between. Germline V gene sequence: CDR1 SQVTM, CDR2 ANQGSEA. The CDR3 bases are TGCAGCGTTGTAGGCGCAGGGAGGACTGAAGCTTTCTTT. Its translation is CSVVGAGRTEAFF. Filled out from reference TRBV29-1 and TRBJ1-1, the complete variable domain reads SAVISQKPSRDICQRGTSLTIQCQVDSQVTMMFWYRQQPGQSLTLIATANQGSEATYESGFVIDKFPISRPNLTFSTLTVSNMSPEDSSIYLCSVVGAGRTEAFFGQGTRLTVV.

Only a few counts were recorded for this clonotype. The chain links TRBV19 to TRBJ2-1, with a tentative D call TRBD1 (6 bases). V was shortened by 4 bases and J by 5 bases, with 15 bases between the two germline ends. The CDR3 extends over 15 amino acids. Germline loops: CDR1 LNHDA, CDR2 SQIVND (reference sequence). Written as DNA, the CDR3 is TGTGCCAGTAGTACCCGGGACACTCGAGACAATGAGCAGTTCTTC. Residues: CASSTRDTRDNEQFF.

This chain links TRBV5-4 with TRBJ1-1, with TRBD1 matching over 8 bases. Germline V lookup: CDR1 SGHNT, CDR2 YYREEE (reference sequence). The V segment lost 4 bases and the J segment 1 base; nucleotides outside the gene matches: 6. This CDR3 has 15 residues. The chain's CDR3 is CASSRIGTGNTEAFF. The CDR3 DNA reads as TGTGCCAGCAGCAGGATAGGGACAGGGAACACTGAAGCTTTCTTT.

CDR3 amino acids: CASSSGGGLYEQFF. The DNA for the CDR3 is TGTGCCAGCAGCTCAGGCGGGGGGCTGTATGAGCAGTTCTTC. The chain recombines TRBV7-2 with TRBJ2-1; 8 bases are a match to TRBD2. J gave up 8 bases and V 4 bases, and 7 bases lay outside the gene matches. The length of the CDR3 is 14 residues. CDR1 and CDR2 from the germline V gene are SGHTA and FQGNSA.

By proportion, this clonotype is medium-sized. J is TRBJ2-2 and V is TRBV19, with no clear D. The CDR3 has 13 amino acids. Germline assignment: CDR1 LNHDA and CDR2 SQIVND (reference sequence). The V end was cut by 10 bases, the J end by 7 bases, with 16 bases between. The CDR3 spells CATRPELVGELFF. The DNA of the CDR3 is TGTGCCACCCGCCCCGAACTGGTCGGGGAGCTGTTTTTT. The full variable domain, rest sourced from reference TRBV19 and TRBJ2-2, is DGGITQSPKYLFRKEGQNVTLSCEQNLNHDAMYWYRQDPGQGLRLIYYSQIVNDFQKGDIAEGYSVSREKKESFPLTVTSAQKNPTAFYLCATRPELVGELFFGEGSRLTVL.

The chain links TRBV7-9 to TRBJ2-1; D ambiguous. Germline lookup yields CDR1 SEHNR and CDR2 FQNEAQ (reference sequence). This CDR3 contains 15 residues. Trimming removed 3 bases at V and 9 bases at J, with 18 bases between. DNA for the CDR3: TGTGCCAGCAGCTTGGGGAATACGAGACCGGGTGAGCAGTTCTTC. It codes for CASSLGNTRPGEQFF. Together with reference TRBV7-9 and TRBJ2-1, the CDR3 gives the full variable domain: DTGVSQNPRHKITKRGQNVTFRCDPISEHNRLYWYRQTLGQGPEFLTYFQNEAQLEKSRLLSDRFSAERPKGSFSTLEIQRTEQGDSAMYLCASSLGNTRPGEQFFGPGTRLTVL.

The rearrangement uses TRBV5-6 and TRBJ2-7; D is unclear. The V gene's germline CDR1 is SGHDT and CDR2 YYEEEE. Between the trimmed V and J ends, which lost 0 bases and 4 bases, there was a span of 8 bases. This CDR3 has 13 amino acids. CDR3 in DNA: TGTGCCAGCAGCTTGGCCCTGAGGTACGAGCAGTACTTC. Translation gives CASSLALRYEQYF.

Judged by abundance, this clonotype is medium-sized (0.01 to 0.1%). The rearrangement uses TRBV29-1 and TRBJ2-5; D not resolved. The germline V gene has CDR1 SQVTM and CDR2 ANQGSEA. CDR3 length: 16 residues. V was shortened by 5 bases and J by 4 bases, with 23 bases between the two germline ends. CDR3 DNA: TGCAGCGTTTGGTTTAGTCGACTCCAAAGGATAGAGACCCAGTACTTC. Amino acid sequence: CSVWFSRLQRIETQYF.

A few counts support this clonotype. The rearrangement joins TRBV11-3 to TRBJ1-2; D is undetermined. CDR1 and CDR2 from the germline V gene are SGHNT and YENEEA. V lost 3 bases, J lost 7 bases, and 21 bases lay in between. There are 16 residues in the CDR3. This chain's CDR3 is CASSLVAQTYLFGYTF. CDR3 sequence (DNA): TGTGCCAGCAGCTTGGTCGCCCAGACATACCTCTTTGGCTACACCTTC.

This clonotype showed up just a few times. J is TRBJ2-7 and V is TRBV18, with a weak D call TRBD2 (5 bases). Germline CDR1 and CDR2: KGHSH and LQKENI. Trimming pared 3 bases from V and 2 bases from J, leaving 11 bases between. The CDR3 length is 14 residues. CDR3 nucleotide sequence: TGTGCCAGCTCACCGGCGGGCAGGACCTACGAGCAGTACTTC. This encodes CASSPAGRTYEQYF.

The V call is TRBV6-4, the J call TRBJ2-6; D is perhaps TRBD1 (5 bases). CDR3 length: 18 amino acids. The V end was cut by 5 bases, the J end by 4 bases, with 21 bases between. Germline loops: CDR1 MRHNA, CDR2 SNTAGT. The CDR3 sequence: CASSLNQGRGRGANVLTF. In DNA form, the CDR3 reads TGTGCCAGCAGTTTGAATCAGGGTAGGGGTCGGGGGGCCAACGTCCTGACTTTC.

The chain recombines TRBV29-1 with TRBJ1-4, with D hard to call. The CDR3 runs to 12 residues. V was shortened by 2 bases and J by 11 bases, with 12 bases between the two germline ends. The germline gives CDR1 SQVTM, CDR2 ANQGSEA. The CDR3 sequence: CSVELLPGKLFF. CDR3 in DNA: TGCAGCGTTGAACTATTACCGGGGAAACTGTTTTTT.

The table lists this clonotype with a few counts. This chain links TRBV18 with TRBJ1-1; TRBD1 matches at 9 bases. Looked up from germline, CDR1 is KGHSH and CDR2 is LQKENI. V was clipped by 3 bases and J by 10 bases; unmatched bases: 9. This CDR3 is 14 amino acids long. The CDR3 reads CASSPLDRGAVAFF. The CDR3, as DNA: TGTGCCAGCTCACCCCTGGACAGGGGCGCGGTAGCTTTCTTT.

The J gene is TRBJ1-3, the V gene TRBV20-1; no firm D call. V lost 0 bases and J lost 0, with 9 bases in between. CDR3 size: 15 residues. CDR1 DFQATT and CDR2 SNEGSKA come from the germline V gene (reference sequence). The CDR3 coding sequence is TGCAGTGCTAGAGATCCTTTGCGCTCTGGAAACACCATATATTTT. Encoded protein: CSARDPLRSGNTIYF.

This clonotype was detected a few times. The chain combines TRBV11-2 with TRBJ1-4; TRBD1 might be the D (5 bases). CDR3 length: 14 amino acids. V dropped 1 base and J dropped 11 bases, with 14 bases sitting between them. The V gene's germline CDR1 is SGHAT and CDR2 FQNNGV. For the CDR3, the DNA is TGTGCCAGCAGCTTAGTCCGGGGGGTCGGGAAACTGTTTTTT. This codes for CASSLVRGVGKLFF. The full variable domain, in which reference TRBV11-2 and TRBJ1-4 provide the parts outside the CDR3, is EAGVAQSPRYKIIEKRQSVAFWCNPISGHATLYWYQQILGQGPKLLIQFQNNGVVDDSQLPKDRFSAERLKGVDSTLKIQPAKLEDSAVYLCASSLVRGVGKLFFGSGTQLSVL.

This clonotype counts as medium-sized (0.01 to 0.1%). J is TRBJ2-2 and V is TRBV11-3, with a weak D call TRBD1 (5 bases). The CDR3 extends over 15 amino acids. The germline V gene encodes CDR1 SGHNT and CDR2 YENEEA. Trimming shortened V by 4 bases and J by 3 bases, and 12 bases separated the two germline ends. This chain's CDR3 is CASSYVSGHTGELFF. For the CDR3, the DNA is TGTGCCAGCAGCTACGTATCAGGGCACACCGGGGAGCTGTTTTTT.

The V and J genes are TRBV6-6 and TRBJ1-2, with D perhaps matching TRBD1 (5 bases). Trimming removed 2 bases at V and 9 bases at J, with 13 bases between. CDR3 length: 13 residues. Germline CDR1 reads MNHNY; CDR2 reads SVGAGI (reference sequence). In DNA, the CDR3 is TGTGCCAGCAGTTACGGGGGGAGGTATAGCTACACCTTC. Encoded protein: CASSYGGRYSYTF.

This chain links TRBV7-6 with TRBJ2-1; D possibly corresponds to TRBD2 (7 bases). This CDR3 contains 15 residues. CDR1 is SGHVS, CDR2 FNYEAQ, per germline. V was pared by 3 bases and J by 8 bases, with 17 bases between. The chain's CDR3 is CASSLRGQLGHEQFF. CDR3 in DNA: TGTGCCAGCAGCTTGCGGGGGCAGCTCGGGCATGAGCAGTTCTTC.

On this clonotype: The junction shows a germline mismatch at one end, possibly a read error. This sequence joins TRBV10-1 and TRBJ1-5, with D unclear. The CDR3 extends over 12 amino acids. Per the germline V gene, CDR1 is WNHNN and CDR2 is SYGVQD (reference sequence). The CDR3 DNA follows: TGTGCCATCAGTGAGTCAAATCAGCCCCAGCATTTT. It yields the protein CAISESNQPQHF.

Only a few counts were recorded for this clonotype. The genes are TRBV6-6 and TRBJ2-7; D possibly uses TRBD1 or TRBD2 (6 bases each). Between the trimmed V and J ends, which lost 2 bases and 5 bases, there was a span of 10 bases. There are 13 residues in the CDR3. Looked up from germline, CDR1 is MNHNY and CDR2 is SVGAGI (reference sequence). CDR3 bases: TGTGCCAGCAGTTACCGGGGGCGCAACGAGCAGTACTTC. Its protein product is CASSYRGRNEQYF.

The chain has TRBV19 and TRBJ1-6; TRBD1 might be the D (5 bases). The CDR3 has 13 residues. Germline V gene data show CDR1 as LNHDA and CDR2 as SQIVND (reference sequence). V shed 5 bases and J shed 10 bases, with 12 bases lying between them. The CDR3 DNA reads as TGTGCCAGTAGTGCCTTTCAGGGCTCACCCCTCCACTTT. Translating it yields CASSAFQGSPLHF.

The gene calls are TRBV5-6 and TRBJ2-3; TRBD2 aligns across 9 bases. Trimming removed 0 bases from V and 2 bases from J; junction bases left unmatched: 4. CDR1 SGHDT and CDR2 YYEEEE come from the germline V gene. This CDR3 has 16 amino acids. CDR3 sequence: CASSLERGLATDTQYF. The CDR3 region has the DNA TGTGCCAGCAGCTTGGAGAGGGGACTAGCCACAGATACGCAGTATTTT.

The chain has TRBV7-2 and TRBJ2-7; 7 positions match TRBD1. Germline CDR1 and CDR2: SGHTA and FQGNSA. This CDR3 has 13 amino acids. The V gene end was trimmed by 5 bases and the J gene end by 6 bases; junction bases not matched to a gene: 7. CDR3 in amino acids: CASSRDSGVEQYF. The CDR3 DNA reads TGTGCCAGCAGCCGGGACAGTGGTGTCGAGCAGTACTTC.

V gene TRBV18 combines with J gene TRBJ2-7; 10 nucleotides match TRBD1. Germline CDR1 KGHSH, CDR2 LQKENI. The CDR3 runs to 15 residues. The V segment lost 0 bases and the J segment 3 bases; nucleotides outside the gene matches: 2. The chain's CDR3 is CASSPPGQGYYEQYF. CDR3 bases: TGTGCCAGCTCACCACCGGGACAGGGGTACTACGAGCAGTACTTC.

This clonotype has only a few counts. The rearrangement uses TRBV27 and TRBJ2-1; D might be TRBD2 (6 bases). CDR3 length: 14 residues. V gave up 5 bases and J gave up 2 bases, with 10 bases separating them. Germline CDR1 is MNHEY and CDR2 is SMNVEV (reference sequence). DNA of the CDR3: TGTGCCAGCAGTCTGCGGGGCCCCTACAATGAGCAGTTCTTC. This gives the protein CASSLRGPYNEQFF.

This clonotype counts as large. V is TRBV11-3 and J is TRBJ2-5, with D possibly matching TRBD1 (6 bases). This CDR3 is built from 16 residues. Trimming removed 0 bases at V and 6 bases at J, with 17 bases between. Germline V gene sequence: CDR1 SGHNT, CDR2 YENEEA. The CDR3 DNA is TGTGCCAGCAGCTTAGATCGACCACAAGGGGGAAAGACCCAGTACTTC. This sequence encodes CASSLDRPQGGKTQYF. The entire variable domain, with the rest obtained from reference TRBV11-3 and TRBJ2-5, is as follows: EAGVVQSPRYKIIEKKQPVAFWCNPISGHNTLYWYLQNLGQGPELLIRYENEEAVDDSQLPKDRFSAERLKGVDSTLKIQPAELGDSAVYLCASSLDRPQGGKTQYFGPGTRLLVL.